The T cell receptor (beta chain) under discussion was sequenced for a study of T cell responses to AZD1222 COVID-19 vaccine. Notes on the study in general: Repertoires were obtained solely post-peak T cell response. Only a handful of AZD1222 recipients, five to seven in all, had baseline seropositivity.

The CDR3 is 17 residues long. Trimming pared 0 bases from V and 1 base from J, leaving 15 bases between. Germline values: CDR1 MGHRA, CDR2 YSYEKL. Sequencing was performed with immunoSEQ multiplex PCR; in TCRdb, only in-frame clones are kept and a portion is missing. This sample yields some 150,000 clones, of which about nine tenths are seen a single time; about 3% belongs to the top ten. This clone occurred once. Its specificity is not known. The material sequenced was peripheral blood, taken on day 0 of MenACWY control vaccination. This clonotype was obtained from an adult in good health. The rearrangement uses TRBV4-1 and TRBJ1-2; possible D gene TRBD1, 6 bases. The CDR3: CASSQDRRGAHNYGYTF. The CDR3 DNA sequence: TGCGCCAGCAGCCAAGACCGACGGGGGGCGCATAACTATGGCTACACCTTC.